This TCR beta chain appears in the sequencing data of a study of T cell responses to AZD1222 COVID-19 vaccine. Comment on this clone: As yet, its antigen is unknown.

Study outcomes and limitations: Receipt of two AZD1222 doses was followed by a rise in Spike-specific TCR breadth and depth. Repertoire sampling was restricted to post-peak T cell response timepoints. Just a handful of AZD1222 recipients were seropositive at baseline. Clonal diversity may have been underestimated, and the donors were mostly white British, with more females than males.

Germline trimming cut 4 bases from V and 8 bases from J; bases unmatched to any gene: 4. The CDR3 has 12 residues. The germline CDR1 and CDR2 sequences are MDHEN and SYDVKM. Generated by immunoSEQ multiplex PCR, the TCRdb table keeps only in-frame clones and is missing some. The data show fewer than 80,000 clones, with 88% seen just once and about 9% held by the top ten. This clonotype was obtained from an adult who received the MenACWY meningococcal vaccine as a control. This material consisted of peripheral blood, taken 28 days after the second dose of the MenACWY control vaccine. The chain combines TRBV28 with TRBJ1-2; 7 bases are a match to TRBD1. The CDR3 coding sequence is TGTGCCAGCAGTTCAGGGGGAGAGGGCTACACCTTC. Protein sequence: CASSSGGEGYTF.